This record looks at one T cell receptor beta chain sequence and its context. As yet, its antigen is unknown. The entry originates in a study of T cells in Graves' hyperthyroidism and ophthalmopathy. Whole-study results and caveats: Progression to ophthalmopathy was predicted a median of roughly 6.5 months early. Separating ophthalmopathy from stable hyperthyroidism was achieved by a 13 V-J model.

V was pared by 4 bases and J by 1 base, with 10 bases between. The CDR3 is 14 residues long. CDR1 is WNHNN, CDR2 SYGVQD, per germline (reference sequence). Researchers amplified the TCR beta CDR3 regions from RNA transcripts. TCR CDR3 underwent first-round RT-PCR with the HTBI primer set. TCRdb ran MiXCR on the multiplex PCR reads and lists one entry per CDR3 protein. The sample lists about 540,000 distinct CDR3 sequences, more than 45% occurring once. With a duration under 2 months, the hyperthyroidism was newly diagnosed in patients aged 18 to 65. Orbital computed tomography, thyroid ultrasound, serum thyroxine and TRAb, and clinical symptoms together informed the diagnoses.

The receptor was isolated from a woman under 30 with Graves' hyperthyroidism. The chain employs TRBV10-1 and TRBJ2-5; D is uncertain. What was sequenced was peripheral blood or thyroid tissue (not recorded which). CDR3 protein: CASSGGTFQETQYF. CDR3 coding DNA: TGCGCCAGCAGTGGCGGTACATTCCAAGAGACCCAGTACTTC.